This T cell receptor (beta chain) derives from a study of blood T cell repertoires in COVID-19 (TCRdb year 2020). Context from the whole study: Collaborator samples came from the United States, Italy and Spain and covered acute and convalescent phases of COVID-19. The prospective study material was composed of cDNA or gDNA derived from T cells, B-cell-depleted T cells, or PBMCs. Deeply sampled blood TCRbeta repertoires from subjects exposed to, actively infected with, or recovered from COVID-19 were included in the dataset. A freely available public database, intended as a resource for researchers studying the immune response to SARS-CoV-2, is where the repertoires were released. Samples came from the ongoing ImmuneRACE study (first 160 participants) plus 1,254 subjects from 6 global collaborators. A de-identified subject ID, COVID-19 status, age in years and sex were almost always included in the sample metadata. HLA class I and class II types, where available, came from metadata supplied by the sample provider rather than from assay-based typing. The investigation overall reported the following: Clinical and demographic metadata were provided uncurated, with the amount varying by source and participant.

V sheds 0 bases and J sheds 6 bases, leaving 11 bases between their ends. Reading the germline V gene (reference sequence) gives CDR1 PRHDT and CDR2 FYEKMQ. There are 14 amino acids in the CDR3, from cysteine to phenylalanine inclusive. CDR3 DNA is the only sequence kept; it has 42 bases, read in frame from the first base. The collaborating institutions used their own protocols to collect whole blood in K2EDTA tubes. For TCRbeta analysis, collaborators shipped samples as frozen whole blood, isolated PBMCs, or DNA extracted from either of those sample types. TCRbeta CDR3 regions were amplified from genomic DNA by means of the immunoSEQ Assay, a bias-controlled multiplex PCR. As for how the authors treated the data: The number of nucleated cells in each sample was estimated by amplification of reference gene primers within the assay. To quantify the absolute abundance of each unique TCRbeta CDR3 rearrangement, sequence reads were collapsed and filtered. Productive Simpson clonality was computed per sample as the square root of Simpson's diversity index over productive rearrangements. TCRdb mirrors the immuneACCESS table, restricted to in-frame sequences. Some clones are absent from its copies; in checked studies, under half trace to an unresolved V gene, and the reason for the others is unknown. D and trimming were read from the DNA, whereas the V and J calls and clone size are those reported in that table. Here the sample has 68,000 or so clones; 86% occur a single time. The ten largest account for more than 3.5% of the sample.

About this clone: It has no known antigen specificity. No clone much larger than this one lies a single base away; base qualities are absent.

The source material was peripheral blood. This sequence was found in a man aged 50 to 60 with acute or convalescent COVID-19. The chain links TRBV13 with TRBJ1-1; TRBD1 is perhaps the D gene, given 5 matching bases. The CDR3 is CASSLGTESPEAFF. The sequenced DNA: TGTGCCAGCAGCTTAGGGACAGAGTCACCTGAAGCTTTCTTT.